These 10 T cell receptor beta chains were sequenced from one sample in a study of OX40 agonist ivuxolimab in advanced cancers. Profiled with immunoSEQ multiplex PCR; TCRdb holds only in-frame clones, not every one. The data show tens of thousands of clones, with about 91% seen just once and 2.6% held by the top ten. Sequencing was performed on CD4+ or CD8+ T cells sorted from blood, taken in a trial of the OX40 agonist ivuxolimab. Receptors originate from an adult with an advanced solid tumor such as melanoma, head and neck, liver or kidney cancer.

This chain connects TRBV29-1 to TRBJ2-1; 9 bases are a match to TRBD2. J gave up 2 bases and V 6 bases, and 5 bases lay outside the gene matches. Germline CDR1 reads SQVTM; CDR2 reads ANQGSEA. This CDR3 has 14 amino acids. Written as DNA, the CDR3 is TGCAGCGTGGCTAGCGGGAACGCCTACAATGAGCAGTTCTTC. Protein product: CSVASGNAYNEQFF.

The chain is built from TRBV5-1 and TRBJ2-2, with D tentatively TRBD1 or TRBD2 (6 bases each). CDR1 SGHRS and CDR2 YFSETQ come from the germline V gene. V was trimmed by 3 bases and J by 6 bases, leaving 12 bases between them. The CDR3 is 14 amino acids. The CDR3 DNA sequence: TGCGCCAGCAGCTGGGGGGCCCGGGCCGGGGAGCTGTTTTTT. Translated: CASSWGARAGELFF.

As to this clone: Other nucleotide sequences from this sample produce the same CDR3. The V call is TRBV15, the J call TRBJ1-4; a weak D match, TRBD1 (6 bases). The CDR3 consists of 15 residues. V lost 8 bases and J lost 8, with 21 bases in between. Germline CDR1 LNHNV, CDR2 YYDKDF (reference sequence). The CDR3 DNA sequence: TGTGCCACCGAAACGGACAGAAGTCAAGGGGAAAAACTGTTTTTT. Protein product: CATETDRSQGEKLFF.

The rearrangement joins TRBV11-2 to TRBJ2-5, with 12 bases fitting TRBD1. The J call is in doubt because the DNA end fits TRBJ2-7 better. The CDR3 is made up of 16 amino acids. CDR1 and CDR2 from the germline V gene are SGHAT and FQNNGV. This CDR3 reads CASSPLRGQGAHEQYF. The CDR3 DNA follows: TGTGCCAGCAGCCCCCTAAGGGGACAGGGGGCCCACGAGCAGTACTTC.

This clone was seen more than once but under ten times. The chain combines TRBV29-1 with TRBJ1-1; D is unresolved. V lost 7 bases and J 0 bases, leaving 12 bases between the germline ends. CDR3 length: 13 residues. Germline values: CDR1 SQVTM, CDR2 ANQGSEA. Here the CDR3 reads CSAVGVMNTEAFF. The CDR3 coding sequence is TGCAGCGCTGTGGGAGTTATGAACACTGAAGCTTTCTTT.

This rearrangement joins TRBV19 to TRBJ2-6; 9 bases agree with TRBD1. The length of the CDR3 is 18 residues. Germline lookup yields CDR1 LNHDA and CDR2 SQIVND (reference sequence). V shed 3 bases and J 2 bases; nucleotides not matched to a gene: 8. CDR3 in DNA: TGTGCCAGTAGTATGCCGGGGACAGGGCTCCCTGGGGCCAACGTCCTGACTTTC. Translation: CASSMPGTGLPGANVLTF. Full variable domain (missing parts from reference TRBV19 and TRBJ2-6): DGGITQSPKYLFRKEGQNVTLSCEQNLNHDAMYWYRQDPGQGLRLIYYSQIVNDFQKGDIAEGYSVSREKKESFPLTVTSAQKNPTAFYLCASSMPGTGLPGANVLTFGAGSRLTVL.

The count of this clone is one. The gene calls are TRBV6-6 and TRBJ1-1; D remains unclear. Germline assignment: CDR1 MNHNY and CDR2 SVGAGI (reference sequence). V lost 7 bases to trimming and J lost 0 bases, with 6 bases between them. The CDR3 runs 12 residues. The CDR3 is CASNRVNTEAFF. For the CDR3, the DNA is TGTGCCAGCAACCGGGTGAACACTGAAGCTTTCTTT.

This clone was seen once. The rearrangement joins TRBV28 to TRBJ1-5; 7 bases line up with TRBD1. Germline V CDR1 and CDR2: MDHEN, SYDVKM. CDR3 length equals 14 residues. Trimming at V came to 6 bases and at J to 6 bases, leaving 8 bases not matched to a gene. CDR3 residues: CASRLDRAPQPQHF. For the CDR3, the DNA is TGTGCCAGCAGATTAGACAGGGCCCCTCAGCCCCAGCATTTT.

The CDR3 here is CASRWMNTEAFF. In DNA form, the CDR3 reads TGTGCCAGCCGTTGGATGAACACTGAAGCTTTCTTT. V gene TRBV2 combines with J gene TRBJ1-1, with D uncertain. Trimming removed 8 bases at V and 0 bases at J, with 7 bases between. From germline, CDR1 is SNHLY and CDR2 FYNNEI. This CDR3 comprises 12 residues.

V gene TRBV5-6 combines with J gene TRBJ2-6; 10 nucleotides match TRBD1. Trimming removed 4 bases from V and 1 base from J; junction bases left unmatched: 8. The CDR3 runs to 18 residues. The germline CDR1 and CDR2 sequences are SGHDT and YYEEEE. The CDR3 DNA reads TGTGCCAGCAGCGCCGGGACAGGGGAATGGTCTGGGGCCAACGTCCTGACTTTC. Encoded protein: CASSAGTGEWSGANVLTF.